These T cell receptor beta chains were read from a single sample in a study of CD8+ T cells in alopecia areata. TCRdb keeps only in-frame clones here, not all; method: immunoSEQ multiplex PCR. This table holds under 250,000 clones, approximately 53% found once. Sequenced material: CD8+ T cells sorted from blood. The origin of the receptors is a human donor in good health. The CDR3 runs from the conserved cysteine through the conserved F or W. A D gene is named only where the DNA matches it firmly. Expanded clones get a size class; other rows say once, few or many, or leave the size out.

D	V	size	J	CDR3	DNA
-	TRBV6-1	-	TRBJ2-7	CASSDGRASYEQYF	TGTGCCAGCAGTGACGGCAGGGCCTCCTACGAGCAGTACTTC
-	TRBV25-1	-	TRBJ2-3	CASSEWGGTDTQYF	TGTGCCAGCAGTGAATGGGGCGGCACAGATACGCAGTATTTT
-	TRBV9	few	TRBJ2-1	CASSGAGNEQFF	TGTGCCAGCAGCGGGGCCGGAAATGAGCAGTTCTTC
-	TRBV30	-	TRBJ1-1	CAWSLLGGTEAFF	TGTGCCTGGAGTTTACTGGGGGGGACTGAAGCTTTCTTT
-	TRBV15	-	TRBJ1-5	CATSSDRQSNQPQHF	TGTGCCACCAGCAGCGATCGACAGAGCAATCAGCCCCAGCATTTT
-	TRBV7-9	-	TRBJ1-5	CASSNDSSRDQPQHF	TGTGCCAGCAGCAACGACTCCTCTAGGGATCAGCCCCAGCATTTT
-	TRBV5-1	-	TRBJ2-1	CASSDGTYEQFF	TGCGCCAGCAGCGACGGGACGTATGAGCAGTTCTTC
TRBD2	TRBV29-1	-	TRBJ2-7	CSGTFGTRYEQYF	TGCAGCGGTACCTTCGGGACTAGGTACGAGCAGTACTTC
-	TRBV6-6	-	TRBJ2-2	CASSRTDTGELFF	TGTGCCAGCAGCCGGACGGACACCGGGGAGCTGTTTTTT
-	TRBV27	-	TRBJ1-5	CASSFQGPQPQHF	TGTGCCAGCAGTTTCCAGGGTCCCCAGCCCCAGCATTTT
-	TRBV6-5	-	TRBJ1-1	CASSPTQGNTEAFF	TGTGCCAGCAGTCCCACACAGGGGAACACTGAAGCTTTCTTT
TRBD1	TRBV9	-	TRBJ2-1	CASGQGGNNEQFF	TGTGCCAGCGGACAGGGGGGGAACAATGAGCAGTTCTTC
-	TRBV10-3	few	TRBJ2-3	CAISESRDTQYF	TGTGCCATCAGTGAGTCGAGGGATACGCAGTATTTT